This is a list of T cell receptor beta chains from one sample in a study of blood T cell repertoires in COVID-19. Only in-frame clones appear in the TCRdb table, and some are missing; sequencing was by immunoSEQ multiplex PCR. The profile covers about 210,000 clones, with approximately 81% appearing a single time and 10% taken by the ten largest. The sequenced sample was peripheral blood. The receptors shown here come from a woman older than 75 with COVID-19, enrolled during active disease. The CDR3 runs from the conserved cysteine through the conserved F or W. The order of the fields is V gene, clone size, J gene, D gene, CDR3 DNA, CDR3 protein. The D gene is left open where the match is weak. Clone size appears in some rows only: once, few, many, or a class for an expanded clone.

TRBV28,.,TRBJ2-1,TRBD1,TGTGCCAGCAGCGCTCCGGGACAGTCCAATGAGCAGTTCTTC,CASSAPGQSNEQFF
TRBV5-1,.,TRBJ1-1,.,TGCGCCAGCAGCTTGGAGGCAGGGAAAACTGAAGCTTTCTTT,CASSLEAGKTEAFF
TRBV7-5,.,TRBJ1-5,.,TGTGTCAGAAGCTTAGTAGGCGGGACAGGGGGGAATCAGCCCCAGCATTTT,CVRSLVGGTGGNQPQHF
TRBV18,.,TRBJ2-3,.,TGTGCCAGCTCACCACCCACTAGTGGTGATACGCAGTATTTT,CASSPPTSGDTQYF
TRBV10-3,.,TRBJ1-4,TRBD1,TGTGCCATCAGTGAGGGGACAGGGGGCGAAAAACTGTTTTTT,CAISEGTGGEKLFF
TRBV19,.,TRBJ1-5,.,TGTGCCAGTAGTATATTCGCCACAGGGCCTCAGCCCCAGCATTTT,CASSIFATGPQPQHF
TRBV28,.,TRBJ2-5,TRBD2,TGTGCCAGCAGTACCTCCGGGAGGGAGACCCAGTACTTC,CASSTSGRETQYF
TRBV6-6,.,TRBJ2-5,.,TGTGCCAGCAGTTACAGGTCGGGGGAGACCCAGTACTTC,CASSYRSGETQYF
TRBV2,.,TRBJ1-5,TRBD1,TGTGCCAGCAAGGACAGGGGAAATCAGCCCCAGCATTTT,CASKDRGNQPQHF
TRBV6-1,once,TRBJ1-5,.,TGTGCCAGCAGTGAATGGCTTCGGCCCCAGCATTTT,CASSEWLRPQHF
TRBV28,.,TRBJ1-3,.,TGTGCCAGCCGAGGAGGGGCTGGAAACACCATATATTTT,CASRGGAGNTIYF
TRBV6-5,.,TRBJ1-1,.,TGTGCCAGCAAAAAAGGAGCCAACACTGAAGCTTTCTTT,CASKKGANTEAFF
TRBV4-1,few,TRBJ2-3,.,TGCGCCAGCAGCCACCCCACTAGGAAAAGCACAGATACGCAGTATTTT,CASSHPTRKSTDTQYF
TRBV2,.,TRBJ1-6,TRBD1,TGTGCCAGCAGTTCAACCGGGACAGATCATTCACCCCTCCACTTT,CASSSTGTDHSPLHF
TRBV29-1,.,TRBJ1-2,.,TGCAGCGTTAAGACAGATGGCTACACCTTC,CSVKTDGYTF
TRBV30,.,TRBJ1-5,.,TGTGCCTGGAGTGTACGCGGGAATAACAATCAGCCCCAGCATTTT,CAWSVRGNNNQPQHF
TRBV10-3,.,TRBJ1-1,.,TGTGCCATCAAGGAGGGGTGGGACACTGAAGCTTTCTTT,CAIKEGWDTEAFF
TRBV15,.,TRBJ1-5,TRBD1,TGTGCCAACCCAGGGGACAGGAGAGACGGAGCTTATAGCAATCAGCCCCAGCATTTT,CANPGDRRDGAYSNQPQHF
TRBV19,.,TRBJ2-4,TRBD1,TGTGCCAGTAGTAGAGGGACAGGCGCGATCCCACTAGCCAAAAACATTCAGTACTTC,CASSRGTGAIPLAKNIQYF
TRBV5-1,few,TRBJ2-3,TRBD2,TGCGCCAGCAGCTTGGGACTAGCGGGGGCCCAAGATACGCAGTATTTT,CASSLGLAGAQDTQYF
TRBV2,.,TRBJ2-3,TRBD2,TGTGCCAGCAGTCGGACTAGCGGGGGCACGGCGCAGTATTTT,CASSRTSGGTAQYF
TRBV20-1,few,TRBJ1-2,TRBD1,TGCAGTCACAGGGGCCCGCCGCGTACCTTC,CSHRGPPRTF
TRBV9,.,TRBJ1-2,TRBD1,TGTGCCAGCAGCACCCGGGACAGGCATGGCTACACCTTC,CASSTRDRHGYTF
TRBV2,.,TRBJ1-1,.,TGTGCCAGCAGTGTTGTGGGCCCGAACACTGAAGCTTTCTTT,CASSVVGPNTEAFF
TRBV5-4,.,TRBJ1-1,.,TGTGCCAGCAGCCCCGGGGGGGCGCTTATATTGAACACTGAAGCTTTCTTT,CASSPGGALILNTEAFF
TRBV3-1/TRBV3-2,.,TRBJ2-1,TRBD2,TGTGCCAGCAGCCCTAGAGCGGGGGGTAGGACCAATGAGCAGTTCTTC,CASSPRAGGRTNEQFF
TRBV3-1/TRBV3-2,.,TRBJ2-3,.,TGTGCCAGCAGCCAAGTCCCTGATACGCAGTATTTT,CASSQVPDTQYF
TRBV24-1,.,TRBJ1-1,.,TGTGCCACCAGTGAGCCCGACAGTGTTGAAGCTTTCTTT,CATSEPDSVEAFF
TRBV5-1,.,TRBJ2-1,TRBD2,TGCGCCAGCAGCTTGCCCACTAGCGGGGGGCCGTCCTACAATGAGCAGTTCTTC,CASSLPTSGGPSYNEQFF
TRBV5-1,.,TRBJ1-1,.,TGCGCCAGCAGCCCCCAGGGACACGCAAACACTGAAGCTTTCTTT,CASSPQGHANTEAFF
TRBV2,.,TRBJ2-3,.,TGTGCCAGCAGTGTAGCTCTCCTCGAGTATTTT,CASSVALLEYF
TRBV5-1,.,TRBJ1-3,.,TGCGCCAGCAGCTTGGCCTATGGACAGGGAAACACCATATATTTT,CASSLAYGQGNTIYF
TRBV19,.,TRBJ2-1,TRBD2,TGTGCCAGTAGAGGGGAGAGCGGGGTTAGCGATGAGCAGTTCTTC,CASRGESGVSDEQFF
TRBV27,once,TRBJ1-1,.,TGTGCCAGCAGTCACCCGGGAACTGAAGCTTTCTTT,CASSHPGTEAFF
TRBV27,.,TRBJ2-1,.,TGTGCCAGCCGAGAGGGGGGGCATTACAATGAGCAGTTCTTC,CASREGGHYNEQFF
TRBV24-1,.,TRBJ1-6,.,TGTGCCACCATTAATCATCCCTCATCGGACTGGACCAATTCACCCCTCCACTTT,CATINHPSSDWTNSPLHF
TRBV2,.,TRBJ2-5,.,TGTGCCAGCAGCAAGGACTTCCTCCAAGAGACCCAGTACTTC,CASSKDFLQETQYF
TRBV28,.,TRBJ1-6,TRBD1,TGTGCCAGCACACAACAGGGGGCGAATTCACCCCTCCACTTT,CASTQQGANSPLHF
TRBV28,.,TRBJ1-5,.,TGTGCCAGCCGAGTCACGGGGGTTGGGCAGCCCCAGCATTTT,CASRVTGVGQPQHF
TRBV18,.,TRBJ2-6,.,TGTGCCAGCTCACCTTTCAGTGCTAGGGGTAACTCTGGGGCCAACGTCCTGACTTTC,CASSPFSARGNSGANVLTF
TRBV19,.,TRBJ2-5,.,TGTGCCAGTAGTACCGAACAGGGCCCAGAGACCCAGTACTTC,CASSTEQGPETQYF
TRBV7-9,.,TRBJ1-2,.,TGTGCCAGCAGCAGGGGGGACACCCCTTATGGCTACACCTTC,CASSRGDTPYGYTF
TRBV5-1,.,TRBJ1-1,.,TGCGCCAGCAGCTTCTCGGACCGGGGAGGCACTGAAGCTTTCTTT,CASSFSDRGGTEAFF
TRBV6-6,.,TRBJ1-5,.,TGTGCCACCACAGTTACGATGTCAGCGGGACAGCCCCAGCATTTT,CATTVTMSAGQPQHF
TRBV19,.,TRBJ2-1,TRBD2,TGTGCCAGTAGTATAGCGGCGCGGGGGTATTACAATGAGCAGTTCTTC,CASSIAARGYYNEQFF